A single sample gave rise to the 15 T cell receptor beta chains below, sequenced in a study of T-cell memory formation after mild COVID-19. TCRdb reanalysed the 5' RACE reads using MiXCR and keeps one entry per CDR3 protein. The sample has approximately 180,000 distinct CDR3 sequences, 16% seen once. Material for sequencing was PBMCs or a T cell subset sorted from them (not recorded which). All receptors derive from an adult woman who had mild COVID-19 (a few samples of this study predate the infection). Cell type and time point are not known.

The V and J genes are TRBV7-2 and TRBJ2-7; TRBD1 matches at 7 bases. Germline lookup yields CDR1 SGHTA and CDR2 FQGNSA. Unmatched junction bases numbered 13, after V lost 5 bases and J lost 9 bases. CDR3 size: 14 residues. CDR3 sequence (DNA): TGTGCCAGCAGCATATCCGGGACAGCGCTAAGGCAGTACTTC. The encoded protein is CASSISGTALRQYF.

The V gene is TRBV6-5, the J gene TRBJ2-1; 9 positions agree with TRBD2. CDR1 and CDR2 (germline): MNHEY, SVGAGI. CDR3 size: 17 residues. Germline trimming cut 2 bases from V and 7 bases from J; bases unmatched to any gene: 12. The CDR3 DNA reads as TGTGCCAGCAGTTACGCCCCCGAGCGGGGGGTCTTTAATGAGCAGTTCTTC. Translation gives CASSYAPERGVFNEQFF.

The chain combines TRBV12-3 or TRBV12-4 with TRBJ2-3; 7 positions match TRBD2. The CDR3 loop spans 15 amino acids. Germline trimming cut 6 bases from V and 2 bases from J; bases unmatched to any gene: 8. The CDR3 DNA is TGTGCCAGCAGGCCGCCAGCGGGGCTCACAGATACGCAGTATTTT. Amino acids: CASRPPAGLTDTQYF.

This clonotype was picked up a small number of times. The CDR3 here is CASSLTPTGGDTQYF. CDR3 sequence (DNA): TGCGCCAGCAGCCTTACCCCAACGGGGGGAGATACGCAGTATTTT. The rearrangement links TRBV5-1 to TRBJ2-3, with 7 bases fitting TRBD2. Germline CDR1 and CDR2: SGHRS and YFSETQ. The CDR3 is made up of 15 amino acids. After removal of 4 bases from V and 5 bases from J, the junction contained 10 bases not matched to a gene.

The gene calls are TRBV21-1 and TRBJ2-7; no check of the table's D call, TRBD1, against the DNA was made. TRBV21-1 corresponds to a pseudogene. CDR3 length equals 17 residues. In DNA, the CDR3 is TGTGCCAGCAGCAACGGGCATCGGGACAGGACTACCTACGAGCAGTACTTC. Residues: CASSNGHRDRTTYEQYF.

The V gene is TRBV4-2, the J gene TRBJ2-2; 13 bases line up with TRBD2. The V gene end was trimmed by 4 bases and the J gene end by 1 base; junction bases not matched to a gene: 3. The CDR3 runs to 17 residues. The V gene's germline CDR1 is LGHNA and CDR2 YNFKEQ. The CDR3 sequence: CASSPGLAGWNTGELFF. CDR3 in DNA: TGTGCCAGCAGCCCGGGACTAGCGGGGTGGAACACCGGGGAGCTGTTTTTT.

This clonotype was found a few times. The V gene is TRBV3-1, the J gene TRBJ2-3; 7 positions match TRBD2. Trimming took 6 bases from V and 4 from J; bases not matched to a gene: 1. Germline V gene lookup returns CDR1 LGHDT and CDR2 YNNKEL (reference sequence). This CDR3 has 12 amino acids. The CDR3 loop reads CASRRGADTQYF. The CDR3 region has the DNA TGTGCCAGCAGACGGGGGGCAGATACGCAGTATTTT.

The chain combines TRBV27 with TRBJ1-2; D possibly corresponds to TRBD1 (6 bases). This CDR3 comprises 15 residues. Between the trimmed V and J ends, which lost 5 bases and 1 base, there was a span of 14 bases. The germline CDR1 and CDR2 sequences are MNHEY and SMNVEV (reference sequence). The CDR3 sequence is CASSGRGYFNYGYTF. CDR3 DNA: TGTGCCAGCAGTGGCAGGGGCTACTTTAACTATGGCTACACCTTC.

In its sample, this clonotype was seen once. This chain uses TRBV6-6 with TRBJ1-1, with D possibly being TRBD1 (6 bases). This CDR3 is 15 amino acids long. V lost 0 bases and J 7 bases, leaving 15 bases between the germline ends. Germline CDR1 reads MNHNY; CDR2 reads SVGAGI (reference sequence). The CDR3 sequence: CASSYSAQGMVEAFF. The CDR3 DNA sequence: TGTGCCAGCAGTTACTCGGCTCAGGGGATGGTTGAAGCTTTCTTT.

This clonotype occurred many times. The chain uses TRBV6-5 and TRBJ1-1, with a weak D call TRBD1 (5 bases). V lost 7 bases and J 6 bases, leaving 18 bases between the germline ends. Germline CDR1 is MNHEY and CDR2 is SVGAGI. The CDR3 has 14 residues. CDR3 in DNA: TGTGCCAGCATCTCAGGGAGCCGGGGCGCTGAAGCTTTCTTT. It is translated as CASISGSRGAEAFF.

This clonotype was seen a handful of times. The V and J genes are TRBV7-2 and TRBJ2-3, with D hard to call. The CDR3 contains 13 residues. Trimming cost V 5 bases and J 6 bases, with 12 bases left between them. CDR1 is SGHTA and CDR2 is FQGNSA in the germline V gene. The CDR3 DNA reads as TGTGCCAGCAGCACCGGGCCCGCCGATACGCAGTATTTT. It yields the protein CASSTGPADTQYF.

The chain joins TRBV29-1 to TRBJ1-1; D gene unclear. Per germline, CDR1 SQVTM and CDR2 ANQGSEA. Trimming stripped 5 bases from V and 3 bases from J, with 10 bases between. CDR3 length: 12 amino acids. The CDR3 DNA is TGCAGCGTTCGGGTAACCGACACTGAAGCTTTCTTT. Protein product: CSVRVTDTEAFF.

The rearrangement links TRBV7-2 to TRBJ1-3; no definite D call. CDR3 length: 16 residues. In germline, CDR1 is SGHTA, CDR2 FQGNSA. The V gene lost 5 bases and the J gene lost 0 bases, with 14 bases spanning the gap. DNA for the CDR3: TGTGCCAGCAGCCTTAGACGGGCAGACTCTGGAAACACCATATATTTT. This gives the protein CASSLRRADSGNTIYF.

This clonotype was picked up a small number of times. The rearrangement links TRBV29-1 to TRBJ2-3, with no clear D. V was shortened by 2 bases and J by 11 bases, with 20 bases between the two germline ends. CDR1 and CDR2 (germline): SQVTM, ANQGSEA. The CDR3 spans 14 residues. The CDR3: CSVERPGRIYWQYF. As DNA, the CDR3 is TGCAGCGTTGAAAGGCCAGGCCGTATTTATTGGCAGTATTTT.

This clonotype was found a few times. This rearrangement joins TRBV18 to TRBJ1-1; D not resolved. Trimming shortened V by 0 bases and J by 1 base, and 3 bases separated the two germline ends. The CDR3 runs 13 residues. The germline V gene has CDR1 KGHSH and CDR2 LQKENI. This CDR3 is CASSPPSNTEAFF. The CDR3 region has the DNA TGTGCCAGCTCACCACCATCGAACACTGAAGCTTTCTTT.